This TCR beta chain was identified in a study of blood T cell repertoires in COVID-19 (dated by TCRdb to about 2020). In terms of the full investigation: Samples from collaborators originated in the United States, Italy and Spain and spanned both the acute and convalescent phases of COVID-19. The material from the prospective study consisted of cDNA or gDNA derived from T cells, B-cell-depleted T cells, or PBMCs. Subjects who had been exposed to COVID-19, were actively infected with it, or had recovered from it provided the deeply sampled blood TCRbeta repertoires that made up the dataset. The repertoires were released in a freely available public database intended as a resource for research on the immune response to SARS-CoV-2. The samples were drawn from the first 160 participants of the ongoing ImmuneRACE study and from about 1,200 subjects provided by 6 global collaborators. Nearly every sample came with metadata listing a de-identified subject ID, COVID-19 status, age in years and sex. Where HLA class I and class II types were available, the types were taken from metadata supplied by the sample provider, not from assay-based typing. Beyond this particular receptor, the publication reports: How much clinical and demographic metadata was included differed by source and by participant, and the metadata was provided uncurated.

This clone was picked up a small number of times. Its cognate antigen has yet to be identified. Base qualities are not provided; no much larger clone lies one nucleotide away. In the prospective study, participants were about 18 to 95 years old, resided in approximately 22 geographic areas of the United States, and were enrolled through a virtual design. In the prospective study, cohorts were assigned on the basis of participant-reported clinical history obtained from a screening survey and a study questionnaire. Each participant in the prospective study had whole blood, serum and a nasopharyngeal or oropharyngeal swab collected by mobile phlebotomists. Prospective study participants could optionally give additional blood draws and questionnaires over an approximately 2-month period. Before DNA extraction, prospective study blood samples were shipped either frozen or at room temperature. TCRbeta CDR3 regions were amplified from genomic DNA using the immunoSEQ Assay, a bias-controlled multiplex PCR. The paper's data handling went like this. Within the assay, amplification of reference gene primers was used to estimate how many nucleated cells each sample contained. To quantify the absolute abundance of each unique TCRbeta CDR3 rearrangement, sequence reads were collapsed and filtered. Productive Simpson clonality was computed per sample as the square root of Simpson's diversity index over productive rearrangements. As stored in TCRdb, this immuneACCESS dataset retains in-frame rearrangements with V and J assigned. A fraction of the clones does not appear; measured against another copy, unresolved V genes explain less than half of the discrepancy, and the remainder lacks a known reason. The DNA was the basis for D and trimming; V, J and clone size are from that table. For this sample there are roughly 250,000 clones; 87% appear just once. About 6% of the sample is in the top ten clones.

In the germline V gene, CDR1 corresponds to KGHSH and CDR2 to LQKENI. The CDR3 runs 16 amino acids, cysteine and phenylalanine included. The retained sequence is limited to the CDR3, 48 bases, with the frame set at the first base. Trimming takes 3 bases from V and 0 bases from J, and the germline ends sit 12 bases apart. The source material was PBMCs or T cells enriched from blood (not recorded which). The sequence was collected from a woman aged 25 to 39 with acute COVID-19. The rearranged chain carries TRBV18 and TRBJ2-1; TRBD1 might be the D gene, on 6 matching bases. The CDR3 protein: CASSPDRRSSYNEQFF. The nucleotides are TGTGCCAGCTCACCTGACAGGCGGAGCTCCTACAATGAGCAGTTCTTC.